The 22 T cell receptor beta chains below were found in one sample sequenced in a study of beta chain features in type 1 diabetes. No antigens are known for them. Study findings and constraints: Shorter TCRB CDR3s, moderately but significantly so, marked every one of the four CD4+ subsets in Type 1 diabetes patients.

As every portion of the isolated RNA was reverse transcribed, the sequencing read expressed TCRB transcripts. Assay: immunoSEQ multiplex PCR; the TCRdb copy retains only in-frame clones and omits some. The sample lists about 660,000 clones, over 11% seen once, with nearly 0.04% in the top ten. Sequencing was done on a sample of naive CD4+ T cells from blood. These receptor sequences come from a man aged 18 to 30 with type 1 diabetes.

The chain couples TRBV18 to TRBJ2-5; no clear D gene. Germline V gene sequence: CDR1 KGHSH, CDR2 LQKENI. The CDR3 sequence is 13 residues long. Trimming pared 6 bases from V and 1 base from J, leaving 9 bases between. The CDR3 loop is CASSIDLQETQYF. CDR3 nucleotides: TGTGCCAGCTCCATAGATCTCCAAGAGACCCAGTACTTC.

The table lists this clone with a few counts. The chain is built from TRBV13 and TRBJ2-3; D unresolved. From germline, CDR1 is PRHDT and CDR2 FYEKMQ (reference sequence). V dropped 1 base and J dropped 6 bases, with 11 bases sitting between them. The CDR3 is made up of 14 amino acids. CDR3 bases: TGTGCCAGCAGCTTAGAGGGCAGCGCGGATACGCAGTATTTT. Translated: CASSLEGSADTQYF.

This clone occurred a few times. The chain joins TRBV5-4 to TRBJ2-3, with a possible D match to TRBD2 (7 bases). V was trimmed by 1 base and J by 2 bases, leaving 14 bases between them. This CDR3 comprises 16 residues. In germline, CDR1 is SGHNT, CDR2 YYREEE (reference sequence). This CDR3 reads CASSLKGGATTDTQYF. The CDR3 coding sequence is TGTGCCAGCAGCTTGAAAGGGGGGGCCACCACAGATACGCAGTATTTT.

The gene calls are TRBV30 and TRBJ1-2; D unclear. Trimming left V 1 base short and J 4 bases short, with 13 bases between. The CDR3 is 14 residues long. The germline CDR1 and CDR2 sequences are GTSNPN and SVGIG (reference sequence). Written as DNA, the CDR3 is TGTGCCTGGAGTGCCGGGAAGGGTTTCTATGGCTACACCTTC. Its translation is CAWSAGKGFYGYTF.

J is TRBJ1-5 and V is TRBV7-9; D might be TRBD1 (5 bases). V shed 4 bases and J shed 3 bases, with 7 bases lying between them. The germline V gene encodes CDR1 SEHNR and CDR2 FQNEAQ (reference sequence). The CDR3 consists of 13 residues. CDR3 sequence: CASSWDLNQPQHF. CDR3 bases: TGTGCCAGCAGCTGGGACCTCAATCAGCCCCAGCATTTT.

The rearrangement uses TRBV10-3 and TRBJ1-1, with D possibly TRBD1 on 5 matching bases. This CDR3 contains 13 residues. Trimming left V 7 bases short and J 2 bases short, with 11 bases between. Per germline, CDR1 ENHRY and CDR2 SYGVKD. The CDR3 nucleotides read TGTGCCATCATCGGGGCCCCCAACACTGAAGCTTTCTTT. Translation gives CAIIGAPNTEAFF.

Worth noting for this clone: Possible read error: a much larger clone is one base away. The sample contains more than one DNA sequence encoding this CDR3. The CDR3 protein is CASSLESNQPQHF. DNA for the CDR3: TGTGCCAGCAGCTTAGAGAGCAATCAGCCCCAGCATTTT. V and J are TRBV7-9 and TRBJ1-5; D unclear. Germline V gene lookup returns CDR1 SEHNR and CDR2 FQNEAQ (reference sequence). The CDR3 length is 13 residues. The V end lost 1 base, the J end lost 1 base, and 2 bases lay between the germline ends.

This clone has just a few counts. V is TRBV18 and J is TRBJ1-3; D call uncertain. The V end lost 1 base, the J end lost 0 bases, and 10 bases lay between the germline ends. The length of the CDR3 is 16 residues. The germline V gene has CDR1 KGHSH and CDR2 LQKENI. The CDR3 bases are TGTGCCAGCTCACCACTAGGAGGGAACTCTGGAAACACCATATATTTT. The encoded protein is CASSPLGGNSGNTIYF.

Only a few counts were recorded for this clone. The rearrangement uses TRBV29-1 and TRBJ2-1; TRBD2 matches 10 bases. The germline gives CDR1 SQVTM, CDR2 ANQGSEA. The CDR3 has 14 amino acids. The trim removed 6 bases at V and 7 bases at J, leaving 9 bases unmatched. Written as DNA, the CDR3 is TGCAGCGTCTCCAGCGGGGGGGCCCGGAATGAGCAGTTCTTC. It specifies CSVSSGGARNEQFF.

This clone was found a few times. The genes are TRBV5-1 and TRBJ1-2; 8 nucleotides align to TRBD1. Germline values: CDR1 SGHRS, CDR2 YFSETQ. After removal of 4 bases from V and 0 bases from J, the junction contained 8 bases not matched to a gene. This CDR3 region has 16 residues. CDR3 sequence (DNA): TGCGCCAGCAGCCCGGGACAGGAGAGAACTAACTATGGCTACACCTTC. Translated: CASSPGQERTNYGYTF.

V is TRBV7-6 and J is TRBJ2-5; TRBD2 matches at 12 bases. In germline, CDR1 is SGHVS, CDR2 FNYEAQ. This CDR3 comprises 18 residues. The ends lost 0 bases at V and 6 bases at J; junction bases unmatched: 11. The CDR3 spells CASSLAFKTSGGRKTQYF. In DNA form, the CDR3 reads TGTGCCAGCAGCTTAGCGTTCAAGACTAGCGGGGGTCGAAAGACCCAGTACTTC.

This rearrangement joins TRBV30 to TRBJ2-7; no reliable D call. Germline CDR1 is GTSNPN and CDR2 is SVGIG (reference sequence). The V end was cut by 1 base, the J end by 4 bases, with 11 bases between. The CDR3 sequence is 13 residues long. The CDR3 DNA is TGTGCCTGGAGTGCAGGAACAAATTACGAGCAGTACTTC. The encoded protein is CAWSAGTNYEQYF.

This clone was found a few times. The chain couples TRBV11-2 to TRBJ1-1; tentative D call: TRBD1 (5 bases). Trimming took off 4 bases at V and 1 base at J, with 10 bases between the two ends. The CDR3 spans 14 residues. Germline CDR1 is SGHAT and CDR2 is FQNNGV. CDR3 in DNA: TGTGCCAGCAGCTCGGGGCGGAAGAACACTGAAGCTTTCTTT. Protein: CASSSGRKNTEAFF.

The chain recombines TRBV28 with TRBJ2-7; 7 positions agree with TRBD2. The CDR3 is 15 amino acids. CDR1 MDHEN and CDR2 SYDVKM come from the germline V gene. The V segment lost 5 bases and the J segment 0 bases; nucleotides outside the gene matches: 7. CDR3 in amino acids: CASSLGGGSSYEQYF. DNA of the CDR3: TGTGCCAGCAGTCTGGGCGGGGGTAGCTCCTACGAGCAGTACTTC.

V usage is TRBV6-5 and J usage is TRBJ2-7, with 8 bases matching TRBD1. Germline CDR1 is MNHEY and CDR2 is SVGAGI. V was pared by 6 bases and J by 3 bases, with 7 bases of the junction left unmatched. The CDR3 contains 14 residues. CDR3 residues: CASSTLQGDYEQYF. The CDR3 DNA is TGTGCCAGCAGCACCCTACAGGGGGACTACGAGCAGTACTTC.

The V gene is TRBV5-6, the J gene TRBJ2-2; 9 bases are shared with TRBD2. The germline CDR1 and CDR2 sequences are SGHDT and YYEEEE. The CDR3 length is 17 residues. Trimming took 4 bases from V and 2 from J; bases not matched to a gene: 9. The CDR3 region is CASSPTRLAANTGELFF. In nucleotides, the CDR3 is TGTGCCAGCAGCCCCACCCGACTAGCGGCAAACACCGGGGAGCTGTTTTTT.

In nucleotides, the CDR3 is TGCGCCAGCAGCCACGTCGGATTCTATGGCTACACCTTC. Translated, it gives CASSHVGFYGYTF. The chain uses TRBV4-1 and TRBJ1-2; no clear D. Between the trimmed V and J ends, which lost 3 bases and 4 bases, there was a span of 9 bases. Germline loops: CDR1 MGHRA, CDR2 YSYEKL. CDR3 size: 13 residues.

The chain combines TRBV2 with TRBJ2-3, with 11 bases matching TRBD2. In germline, CDR1 is SNHLY, CDR2 FYNNEI. The V gene end was trimmed by 1 base and the J gene end by 4 bases; junction bases not matched to a gene: 10. This CDR3 is 18 amino acids long. This CDR3 reads CASSEVGRLAGSADTQYF. The CDR3 nucleotides read TGTGCCAGCAGTGAAGTGGGGAGACTAGCGGGGAGCGCAGATACGCAGTATTTT.

This chain joins TRBV7-9 and TRBJ2-1; D is perhaps TRBD2 (6 bases). CDR3 length equals 15 residues. The V end was cut by 6 bases, the J end by 5 bases, with 17 bases between. Germline V gives CDR1 SEHNR, CDR2 FQNEAQ (reference sequence). The DNA for the CDR3 is TGTGCCAGCAGTGGAGGTCGGGACTTAAACAATGAGCAGTTCTTC. This encodes CASSGGRDLNNEQFF.

This clone was observed a few times. The chain uses TRBV5-6 and TRBJ2-3; 7 nucleotides line up with TRBD2. J gave up 5 bases and V 4 bases, and 13 bases lay outside the gene matches. The CDR3 has 16 amino acids. Germline V CDR1 and CDR2: SGHDT, YYEEEE. In nucleotides, the CDR3 is TGTGCCAGCAGCCTGCGGGCTAGCGGAAGGGTAGATACGCAGTATTTT. This encodes CASSLRASGRVDTQYF.

V usage is TRBV9 and J usage is TRBJ1-6; a weak D match, TRBD1 (5 bases). Looked up from germline, CDR1 is SGDLS and CDR2 is YYNGEE. V was shortened by 0 bases and J by 5 bases, with 18 bases between the two germline ends. The CDR3 consists of 18 residues. DNA for the CDR3: TGTGCCAGCAGCGTAGGATCGAGTAGGGAGGGGAATAATTCACCCCTCCACTTT. It is translated as CASSVGSSREGNNSPLHF.

V gene TRBV6-1 combines with J gene TRBJ1-5; weak D call: TRBD1 (5 bases). The CDR3 loop spans 14 amino acids. In germline, CDR1 is MNHNS, CDR2 SASEGT. Trimming stripped 7 bases from V and 3 bases from J, with 13 bases between. In DNA, the CDR3 is TGTGCCAGCATGGTCGGAGGGGCCAATCAGCCCCAGCATTTT. It yields the protein CASMVGGANQPQHF.